The subject of this entry is one T cell receptor (beta chain). The antigen remains unidentified. Looked up from germline, CDR1 is SGHTA and CDR2 is FQGNSA. The CDR3 has 13 residues. V dropped 5 bases and J dropped 7 bases, with 11 bases sitting between them. A single record per CDR3 protein comes from TCRdb applying MiXCR to the 5' RACE reads. The data show roughly 1.6 million distinct CDR3 sequences, around 33% seen once. This entry comes from a study of identical twins. Study-wide points: For monozygotic twins, models underestimated out-of-frame TCR alpha sharing. Carriage of fewer insertions was seen in abundant cord blood beta clonotypes, whereas memory repertoires showed none. Analyses of zero insertions could be partly confounded by invariant MAIT and iNKT cells.

The TCR was taken from a newborn girl in good health. V usage is TRBV7-2 and J usage is TRBJ2-2; D possibly uses TRBD1 or TRBD2 (5 bases each). Sequencing input: cord blood. CDR3 coding DNA: TGTGCCAGCAGCCGGGACCCTCTCGGGGAGCTGTTTTTT. It specifies CASSRDPLGELFF.